This T cell receptor (beta chain) originates from a study of shared clonotypes between healthy human individuals. CDR3 size: 12 residues. Per germline, CDR1 SNHLY and CDR2 FYNNEI. V dropped 6 bases and J dropped 5 bases, with 10 bases sitting between them. Only in-frame clones appear in the TCRdb table, and some are missing; sequencing was by immunoSEQ multiplex PCR. The table shows 2 million to 2.5 million clones, with approximately 94% occurring only once. The chain combines TRBV2 with TRBJ1-1; no clear D gene. The TCR was taken from a man between 18 and 35 years old in good health. Sequencing used naive CD4+ T cells sorted from blood. Subset: CD45RA+ positively selected. The CDR3 bases are TGTGCCAGCAGGAGCCTAGGGACTGAAGCTTTCTTT. It yields the protein CASRSLGTEAFF.